A single sample is the source of the 6 T cell receptor beta chains below, sequenced in a study of T cells in Graves' hyperthyroidism and ophthalmopathy. The TCR beta CDR3 regions underwent amplification using RNA transcripts as the source. The HTBI primer set served for first-round RT-PCR of the TCR CDR3. TCRdb reprocessed the multiplex PCR reads with MiXCR, giving one entry per CDR3 protein. The data hold around 350,000 distinct CDR3 sequences, with approximately 19% observed a single time. The source material was blood. Receptors were obtained from a woman under 30 with Graves' hyperthyroidism.

The chain employs TRBV11-2 and TRBJ2-7, with D perhaps matching TRBD2 (5 bases). V was shortened by 0 bases and J by 3 bases, with 9 bases between the two germline ends. The CDR3 contains 14 residues. Germline V lookup: CDR1 SGHAT, CDR2 FQNNGV. The CDR3, as DNA: TGTGCCAGCAGCTTAGATCCGGGGATCTACGAGCAGTACTTC. It is translated as CASSLDPGIYEQYF.

This clonotype appeared many times. The rearrangement links TRBV4-1 to TRBJ1-1; D is unresolved. The CDR3 is 14 residues long. The germline CDR1 and CDR2 sequences are MGHRA and YSYEKL. The V and J ends lost 0 bases and 5 bases respectively, with 10 bases between them. CDR3 in DNA: TGCGCCAGCAGCCAAGAGGGTCTCCGGACTGAAGCTTTCTTT. It is translated as CASSQEGLRTEAFF.

This clonotype was counted ten times or more. V is TRBV6-5 and J is TRBJ2-2; D not certain. This CDR3 is built from 13 residues. Germline V CDR1 and CDR2: MNHEY, SVGAGI. Trimming took 10 bases from V and 0 from J, leaving 9 bases between them. CDR3 sequence reads: CATHEANTGELFF. The CDR3 region has the DNA TGTGCCACCCACGAGGCGAACACCGGGGAGCTGTTTTTT.

This clonotype has a count of ten or more. The V and J genes are TRBV11-2 and TRBJ1-6; D unresolved. Germline V CDR1 and CDR2: SGHAT, FQNNGV. The CDR3 is 15 residues long. V lost 6 bases and J lost 9, with 18 bases in between. CDR3 coding DNA: TGTGCCAGCAGAAAACCGGGAAGTAAGGTTTCACCCCTCCACTTT. It translates to CASRKPGSKVSPLHF.

There are many counts of this clonotype. V and J are TRBV11-1 and TRBJ1-1; no firm D call. The length of the CDR3 is 12 residues. Trimming shortened V by 5 bases and J by 5 bases, and 9 bases separated the two germline ends. CDR1 SGHAT and CDR2 FQDESV come from the germline V gene (reference sequence). DNA of the CDR3: TGTGCCAGCAGCGTGGGATTTACTGAAGCTTTCTTT. Protein sequence: CASSVGFTEAFF.

This clonotype appeared many times. The junction differs from germline at one of its ends, possibly a read error. The chain is built from TRBV7-8 and TRBJ2-5, with D unresolved. The CDR3 spans 14 residues. CDR1 is SGHVS and CDR2 is FQNEAQ in the germline V gene. The CDR3, as DNA: TGTGCCAGCAACTTAGAAAGTCTGGGAGAGACCCAGTACTTC. Amino acids: CASNLESLGETQYF.